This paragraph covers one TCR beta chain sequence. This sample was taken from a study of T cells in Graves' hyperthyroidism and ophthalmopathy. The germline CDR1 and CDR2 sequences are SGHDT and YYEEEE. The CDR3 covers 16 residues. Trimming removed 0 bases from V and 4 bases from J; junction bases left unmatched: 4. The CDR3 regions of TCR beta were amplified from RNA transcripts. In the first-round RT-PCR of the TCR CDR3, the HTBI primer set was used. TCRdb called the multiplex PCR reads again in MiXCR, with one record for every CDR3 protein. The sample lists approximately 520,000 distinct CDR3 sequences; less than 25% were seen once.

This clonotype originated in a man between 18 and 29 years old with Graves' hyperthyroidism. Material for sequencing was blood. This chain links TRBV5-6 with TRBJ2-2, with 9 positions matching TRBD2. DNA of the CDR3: TGTGCCAGCAGCTTGGCCCTAGCGGGGATCACCGGGGAGCTGTTTTTT. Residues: CASSLALAGITGELFF.